What follows is one T cell receptor (beta chain) and its context. TCRdb's table, derived via immunoSEQ multiplex PCR, lists solely in-frame clones and lacks some. The table lists 50,000 to 85,000 clones, around 82% of them singletons, with 5% to 7.5% in the top ten. This entry belongs to a study of blood T cell repertoires in COVID-19. Study context: Spain, Italy and the United States supplied samples that represented acute and convalescent COVID-19. PBMCs, B-cell-depleted T cells, or T cells provided the cDNA or gDNA that made up the material.

The CDR3 has 14 residues. The V segment lost 5 bases and the J segment 3 bases; nucleotides outside the gene matches: 5. Germline V gene data show CDR1 as SGHAT and CDR2 as FQNNGV. The chain carries TRBV11-2 and TRBJ2-7, with 9 nucleotides matching TRBD2. The source is a man in his sixties with acute or convalescent COVID-19. Sequenced sample: peripheral blood. The CDR3 nucleotides read TGTGCCAGCAGCGTAGGAGCGGGGGGCTACGAGCAGTACGTC. The encoded protein is CASSVGAGGYEQYV.